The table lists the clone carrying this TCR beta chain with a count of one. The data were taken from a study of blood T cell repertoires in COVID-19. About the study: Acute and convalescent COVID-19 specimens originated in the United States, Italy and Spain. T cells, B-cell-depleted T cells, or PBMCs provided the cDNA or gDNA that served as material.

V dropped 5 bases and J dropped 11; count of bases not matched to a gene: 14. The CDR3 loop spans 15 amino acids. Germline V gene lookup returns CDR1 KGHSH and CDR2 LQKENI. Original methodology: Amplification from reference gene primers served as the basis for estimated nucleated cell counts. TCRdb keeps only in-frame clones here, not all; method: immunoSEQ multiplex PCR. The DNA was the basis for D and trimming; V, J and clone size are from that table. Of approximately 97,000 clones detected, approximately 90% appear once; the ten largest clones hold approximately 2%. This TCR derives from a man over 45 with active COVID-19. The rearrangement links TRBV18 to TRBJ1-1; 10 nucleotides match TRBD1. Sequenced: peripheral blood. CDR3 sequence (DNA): TGTGCCAGCTCAAGACAGGGGGCGACAGTAGGTGCGGCTTTCTTT. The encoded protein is CASSRQGATVGAAFF.